This TCR beta chain was documented in a study of blood T cells in healthy people across ages. Then a second PCR, running roughly 7 to 11 cycles, was carried out with a sample-barcoded 5' primer and a J-beta primer mix. TCRdb used MiXCR to reprocess the 5' RACE reads, holding one entry per CDR3 protein. The repertoire holds about 680,000 distinct CDR3 sequences, with more than 40% as singletons. The donors, healthy Caucasians from Russia, were aged roughly 6 to 100. The V and J ends lost 6 bases and 4 bases respectively, with 16 bases between them. The CDR3 length is 15 residues. Germline V gene sequence: CDR1 KGHSH, CDR2 LQKENI.

Input material: blood. This TCR was recovered from a woman in her sixties or seventies in good health. V gene TRBV18 combines with J gene TRBJ2-1; D remains ambiguous. CDR3 in amino acids: CASSAAVLGYNEQFF. DNA of the CDR3: TGTGCCAGCTCTGCCGCAGTCCTGGGATACAATGAGCAGTTCTTC.